This record covers a single T cell receptor beta chain. The specificity of this receptor is unknown. The sample holds no much larger clone one base away, and base qualities are not on file. The data belong to a study of blood T cell repertoires in COVID-19 (dated by TCRdb to 2020 to 2022). Broadly, across the study: The collaborator samples originated in the United States, Italy and Spain and spanned the acute and convalescent phases of COVID-19. A freely available public database, intended as a resource for researchers studying the immune response to SARS-CoV-2, is where the repertoires were released. The prospective study material was composed of cDNA or gDNA derived from T cells, B-cell-depleted T cells, or PBMCs. Where available, HLA class I and class II types were obtained from metadata supplied by the sample provider rather than from assay-based typing. The samples were drawn from the first 160 participants of the ongoing ImmuneRACE study and from 950 to 1,500 subjects provided by 6 global collaborators. Deeply sampled blood TCRbeta repertoires from subjects exposed to, actively infected with, or recovered from COVID-19 were included in the dataset. A de-identified subject ID, COVID-19 status, age in years and sex were almost always included in the sample metadata.

TCRbeta CDR3 regions were amplified from genomic DNA using the immunoSEQ Assay, a bias-controlled multiplex PCR. Per the authors' processing: Nucleated cell counts per sample were estimated from amplification of reference gene primers within the assay. Sequence reads were collapsed and filtered to measure the absolute abundance of every unique TCRbeta CDR3 rearrangement. Productive Simpson clonality was computed per sample as the square root of Simpson's diversity index over productive rearrangements. As stored in TCRdb, this immuneACCESS dataset retains in-frame rearrangements with V and J assigned. A fraction of the clones does not appear; measured against another copy, unresolved V genes explain less than half of the discrepancy, and the remainder lacks a known reason. V and J calls plus clone size are reproduced from that table; the DNA served to infer D and trimming. This sample lists about 67,000 clones; approximately 87% were detected once. 3.5% to 5.5% of the sample is in the top ten clones.

The research as a whole found: The quantity of clinical and demographic metadata differed by source and by participant and was supplied without curation.

Per the germline V gene, KGHSH is the CDR1 and LQKENI is the CDR2. Including cysteine and phenylalanine, the CDR3 has 14 amino acids. Of all the DNA, just the CDR3 is kept, 42 bases in frame from base 1. From V the trimming removes 5 bases and from J it removes 5 bases, while the gene matches leave 5 bases of the junction unaccounted for. Collaborating institutions collected whole blood in K2EDTA tubes following their own protocols. For TCRbeta analysis, collaborators shipped samples in one of three forms: frozen whole blood, isolated PBMCs, or DNA extracted from either of those sample types. The receptor was isolated from a man in his fifties with active COVID-19. Material for sequencing was peripheral blood. The chain joins TRBV18 to TRBJ2-1; 8 junctional bases match TRBD2. The CDR3 reads as follows: CASSGASGHNEQFF. In nucleotide form, the sequence is TGTGCCAGCTCAGGGGCTAGCGGGCACAATGAGCAGTTCTTC.